Shown below are 23 T cell receptor beta chains from a single sample sequenced in a study of blood T cell repertoires in COVID-19. This table comes from immunoSEQ multiplex PCR, and its TCRdb copy is limited to in-frame clones, with some not included. Of fewer than 250,000 clones listed, 80% to 90% were seen once; the top ten hold roughly 15%. Source material: PBMCs or T cells enriched from blood (not recorded which). The receptors derive from a woman between 45 and 65 years old with acute COVID-19.

The V gene is TRBV5-1, the J gene TRBJ2-7, with a tentative D call TRBD1 (6 bases). Germline-derived CDR1 and CDR2 are SGHRS and YFSETQ. The ends were cut back, 5 bases at V and 0 bases at J, with 12 bases in the middle. The CDR3 covers 14 residues. Here the CDR3 reads CASRRDTNSYEQYF. The CDR3 DNA reads TGCGCCAGCAGACGGGACACCAACTCCTACGAGCAGTACTTC. Looking up the rest from reference TRBV5-1 and TRBJ2-7 gives the full variable domain: KAGVTQTPRYLIKTRGQQVTLSCSPISGHRSVSWYQQTPGQGLQFLFEYFSETQRNKGNFPGRFSGRQFSNSRSEMNVSTLELGDSALYLCASRRDTNSYEQYFGPGTRLTVT.

The chain carries TRBV19 and TRBJ1-2; D is perhaps TRBD1 (5 bases). Trimming took off 3 bases at V and 8 bases at J, with 13 bases between the two ends. Germline CDR1 LNHDA, CDR2 SQIVND (reference sequence). This CDR3 has 13 residues. In nucleotides, the CDR3 is TGTGCCAGTAGTATTGTAGGGGCGCGAGGCTACACCTTC. It is translated as CASSIVGARGYTF.

This clone was seen more than once but under ten times. The rearrangement links TRBV2 to TRBJ1-3; 7 positions match TRBD1. Germline trimming cut 5 bases from V and 2 bases from J; bases unmatched to any gene: 9. The CDR3 covers 16 residues. Germline V gene lookup returns CDR1 SNHLY and CDR2 FYNNEI. CDR3 sequence: CASSPNRGSAGNTIYF. For the CDR3, the DNA is TGTGCCAGCAGTCCTAACAGGGGATCCGCTGGAAACACCATATATTTT.

V gene TRBV10-3 combines with J gene TRBJ1-2; 10 bases agree with TRBD1. CDR1 ENHRY and CDR2 SYGVKD come from the germline V gene. The CDR3 loop spans 14 amino acids. The trim removed 5 bases at V and 7 bases at J, leaving 7 bases unmatched. The CDR3 DNA sequence: TGTGCCATCAGTTCGGGACAGGGGACGCGTGGCTACACCTTC. This translates into CAISSGQGTRGYTF.

This rearrangement joins TRBV5-6 to TRBJ2-7, with D maybe TRBD2 (5 bases). The CDR3 is 15 residues long. V was clipped by 0 bases and J by 3 bases, with 13 bases between them. Germline CDR1 and CDR2: SGHDT and YYEEEE. CDR3: CASSLVRDRGYEQYF. The CDR3 DNA follows: TGTGCCAGCAGCTTGGTACGGGATAGAGGCTACGAGCAGTACTTC.

This clone was observed many times. The rearrangement links TRBV4-2 to TRBJ2-6; 7 nucleotides line up with TRBD1. CDR1 LGHNA and CDR2 YNFKEQ come from the germline V gene. With V trimmed by 0 bases and J by 1 base, 3 bases remained unmatched. This CDR3 region has 17 residues. CDR3 amino acids: CASSQEGQVSGANVLTF. In DNA form, the CDR3 reads TGTGCCAGCAGCCAAGAAGGACAGGTATCTGGGGCCAACGTCCTGACTTTC.

The CDR3 is CASSHSSFSGANVLTF. CDR3 DNA sequence: TGCGCCAGCAGTCATTCGTCCTTCTCTGGGGCCAACGTCCTGACTTTC. This chain links TRBV23-1 with TRBJ2-6; D gene unclear. TRBV23-1 is marked as an open reading frame, function uncertain. The CDR3 length is 16 residues. Trimming stripped 3 bases from V and 0 bases from J, with 9 bases between.

This chain connects TRBV6-5 to TRBJ1-1; D perhaps matches TRBD1 (6 bases). Trimming left V 10 bases short and J 10 bases short, with 19 bases between. This CDR3 has 12 residues. Germline-derived CDR1 and CDR2 are MNHEY and SVGAGI. As DNA, the CDR3 is TGTGCCACCTTGACAGGAGGACTGGGAGCTTTCTTT. It is translated as CATLTGGLGAFF.

The gene calls are TRBV15 and TRBJ2-6, with unresolved D. This CDR3 comprises 15 residues. V shed 1 base and J shed 2 bases, with 6 bases lying between them. The germline gives CDR1 LNHNV, CDR2 YYDKDF (reference sequence). CDR3 sequence reads: CATSRAVAGANVLTF. The CDR3 DNA follows: TGTGCCACCAGCAGAGCGGTTGCTGGGGCCAACGTCCTGACTTTC.

This chain uses TRBV30 with TRBJ2-2; D perhaps matches TRBD1 (8 bases). Trimming removed 3 bases from V and 6 bases from J, with 14 bases in between. CDR1 is GTSNPN, CDR2 SVGIG, per germline (reference sequence). There are 14 residues in the CDR3. CDR3 nucleotides: TGTGCCTGGAGGCGTACAGGGGGGGCCGGGGAGCTGTTTTTT. Encoded protein: CAWRRTGGAGELFF.

The CDR3 loop reads CASSSGTMNEQFF. CDR3 DNA: TGTGCCAGCAGTTCAGGGACTATGAATGAGCAGTTCTTC. The chain has TRBV28 and TRBJ2-1, with 7 bases lining up with TRBD2. Germline lookup yields CDR1 MDHEN and CDR2 SYDVKM. This CDR3 region has 13 residues. With V trimmed by 4 bases and J by 7 bases, 4 bases remained unmatched.

CDR3 DNA sequence: TGTGCCAGCAGTCAAACAGGGGGATCCACTGAAGCTTTCTTT. It is translated as CASSQTGGSTEAFF. This chain links TRBV28 with TRBJ1-1; 8 bases are shared with TRBD1. The CDR3 length is 14 residues. Germline CDR1 MDHEN, CDR2 SYDVKM. V gave up 5 bases and J gave up 4 bases; unmatched junction bases: 6.

The V gene is TRBV5-1, the J gene TRBJ2-3; TRBD1 matches 10 bases. The CDR3 is 17 residues long. The V gene end was trimmed by 5 bases and the J gene end by 6 bases; junction bases not matched to a gene: 15. Per germline, CDR1 SGHRS and CDR2 YFSETQ. CDR3 loop: CASRSERTGTGADTQYF. The CDR3 nucleotides are TGCGCCAGCAGGTCAGAACGTACCGGGACAGGGGCCGATACGCAGTATTTT. Drawing the rest from reference TRBV5-1 and TRBJ2-3, the complete variable domain is KAGVTQTPRYLIKTRGQQVTLSCSPISGHRSVSWYQQTPGQGLQFLFEYFSETQRNKGNFPGRFSGRQFSNSRSEMNVSTLELGDSALYLCASRSERTGTGADTQYFGPGTRLTVL.

The chain combines TRBV24-1 with TRBJ1-2, with 7 bases aligning to TRBD1. The J segment lost 3 bases and the V segment lost 7 bases, leaving 7 bases of the junction unmatched. Looked up from germline, CDR1 is KGHDR and CDR2 is SFDVKD. This CDR3 region has 14 residues. The CDR3 nucleotides are TGTGCCACCAGCAGATCAGGGGGGTACTATGGCTACACCTTC. It codes for CATSRSGGYYGYTF.

This clone was seen a single time. The gene calls are TRBV10-3 and TRBJ2-7, with 8 bases lining up with TRBD1. CDR3 length: 13 amino acids. Germline V gives CDR1 ENHRY, CDR2 SYGVKD. The ends lost 6 bases at V and 3 bases at J; junction bases unmatched: 4. In DNA form, the CDR3 reads TGTGCCATCAGCAAAACAGGGGGCTACGAGCAGTACTTC. It yields the protein CAISKTGGYEQYF.

This chain connects TRBV7-6 to TRBJ1-1; 8 positions match TRBD1. Germline CDR1 reads SGHVS; CDR2 reads FNYEAQ. The CDR3 sequence is 16 residues long. With V trimmed by 4 bases and J by 3 bases, 10 bases remained unmatched. CDR3 in amino acids: CASSWRTGLGHTEAFF. The DNA of the CDR3 is TGTGCCAGCAGCTGGAGGACAGGGTTGGGCCACACTGAAGCTTTCTTT.

As for this clone: Other DNA sequences in the sample encode the same CDR3. The CDR3 DNA reads TGTGCCAGCAGTTGGGGGGGCACTGAAGCTTTCTTT. It translates to CASSWGGTEAFF. V usage is TRBV12-3 or TRBV12-4 and J usage is TRBJ1-1, with D maybe TRBD1 (5 bases). This CDR3 region has 12 residues. Trimming pared 4 bases from V and 4 bases from J, leaving 7 bases between.

This chain links TRBV27 with TRBJ1-1; TRBD1 agrees at 9 bases. V was pared by 8 bases and J by 1 base, with 8 bases of the junction left unmatched. CDR1 is MNHEY and CDR2 is SMNVEV in the germline V gene (reference sequence). The CDR3 runs 15 residues. CDR3 nucleotides: TGTGCCAGCTTTCCCGGGACAGGGCGGAACACTGAAGCTTTCTTT. The encoded protein is CASFPGTGRNTEAFF.

This chain uses TRBV5-1 with TRBJ2-1, with D perhaps TRBD1 (5 bases). CDR1 is SGHRS, CDR2 YFSETQ, per germline. V was cut by 4 bases and J by 4 bases, with 15 bases left in between. This CDR3 has 15 residues. The CDR3 loop is CASSGQSTVYNEQFF. CDR3 nucleotides: TGCGCCAGCAGCGGACAATCGACTGTTTACAATGAGCAGTTCTTC.

This chain connects TRBV4-1 to TRBJ1-2; D may be TRBD1 (6 bases). V was trimmed by 4 bases and J by 8 bases, leaving 11 bases between them. Germline lookup yields CDR1 MGHRA and CDR2 YSYEKL. This CDR3 is 12 amino acids long. The CDR3 DNA reads TGCGCCAGCAGCCGAGAGACAGGAGGCTACACCTTC. This sequence encodes CASSRETGGYTF.

The chain has TRBV5-1 and TRBJ2-6, with 12 positions matching TRBD1. There are 17 residues in the CDR3. Germline CDR1 and CDR2: SGHRS and YFSETQ. J was trimmed by 0 bases and V by 4 bases; bases with no gene match: 2. CDR3 nucleotide sequence: TGCGCCAGCAGCGTGGGACAGGGGGCCTCTGGGGCCAACGTCCTGACTTTC. Translation gives CASSVGQGASGANVLTF.

This rearrangement joins TRBV7-2 to TRBJ2-2, with a possible D match to TRBD2 (5 bases). CDR1 is SGHTA and CDR2 is FQGNSA in the germline V gene. V lost 2 bases to trimming and J lost 1 base, with 5 bases between them. The CDR3 runs to 14 residues. This chain's CDR3 is CASSLSGNTGELFF. CDR3 nucleotides: TGTGCCAGCAGCTTAAGCGGGAACACCGGGGAGCTGTTTTTT.

This clone was seen only once. The J gene is TRBJ1-5, the V gene TRBV28; D ambiguous. The ends were cut back, 8 bases at V and 0 bases at J, with 11 bases in the middle. Germline V CDR1 and CDR2: MDHEN, SYDVKM. The CDR3 extends over 14 amino acids. For the CDR3, the DNA is TGTGCCAGCGAATGGCAGGATAGCAATCAGCCCCAGCATTTT. Its protein product is CASEWQDSNQPQHF.